This record covers a single TCR beta chain. These data are taken from a study of blood T cell repertoires in COVID-19. With 0 bases removed from V and 6 bases from J, the gap between germline ends came to 15 bases. The CDR3 is 16 amino acids. In germline, CDR1 is LGHDT, CDR2 YNNKEL (reference sequence). The repertoire was sequenced with immunoSEQ multiplex PCR; TCRdb's copy has only in-frame clones and lacks some. The sample records 350,000 or so clones, roughly 88% being singletons. What was sequenced was peripheral blood. The TCR originated in a woman in her 30s with COVID-19, enrolled during active disease. The chain recombines TRBV3-1 (or the pseudogene TRBV3-2) with TRBJ2-1, with D possibly being TRBD2 (6 bases). DNA for the CDR3: TGTGCCAGCAGCCAAGAATTCAGCCGGGAGCTCAATGAGCAGTTCTTC. This encodes CASSQEFSRELNEQFF.